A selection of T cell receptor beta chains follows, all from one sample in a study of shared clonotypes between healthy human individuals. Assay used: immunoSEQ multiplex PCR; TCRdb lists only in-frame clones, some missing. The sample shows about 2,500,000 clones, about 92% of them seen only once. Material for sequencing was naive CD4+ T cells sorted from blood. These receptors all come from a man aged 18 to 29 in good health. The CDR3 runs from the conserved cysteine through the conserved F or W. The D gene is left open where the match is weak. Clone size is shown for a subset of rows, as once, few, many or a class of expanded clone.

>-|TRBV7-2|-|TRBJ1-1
TGTGCCAGCAGCTTAGATGGCGGTGAAGCTTTCTTT
CASSLDGGEAFF
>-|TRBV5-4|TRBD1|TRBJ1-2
TGTGCCAGCAGCCTGTCTCGGGACAGGGACTATGGCTACACCTTC
CASSLSRDRDYGYTF
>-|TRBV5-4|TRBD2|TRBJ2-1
TGTGCCAGCAGCAGATCTAGCGGGAAGGCTGGCAATGAGCAGTTCTTC
CASSRSSGKAGNEQFF
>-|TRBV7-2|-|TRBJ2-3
TGTGCCAGCAGCTCCCTAGCGGGACAGGTGACAGATACGCAGTATTTT
CASSSLAGQVTDTQYF
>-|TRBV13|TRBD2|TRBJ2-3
TGTGCCAGCAGCCCCGAACTAACTAGCGGTAGCACAGATACGCAGTATTTT
CASSPELTSGSTDTQYF
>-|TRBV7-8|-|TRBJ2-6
TGTGCCAGCAGCTTAGGGGACTGGGCTGGGGCCAACGTCCTGACTTTC
CASSLGDWAGANVLTF
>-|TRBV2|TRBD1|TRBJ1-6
TGTGCCAGCGGGAAAGACAGGGGTGGTAATTCACCCCTCCACTTT
CASGKDRGGNSPLHF
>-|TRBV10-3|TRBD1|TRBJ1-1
TGTGCCATCAGTGATGGGACAGGGGCCGGGAACACTGAAGCTTTCTTT
CAISDGTGAGNTEAFF
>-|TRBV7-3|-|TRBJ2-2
TGTGCCAGCAGCTTAGGTAGCGGCGCGAACACCGGGGAGCTGTTTTTT
CASSLGSGANTGELFF
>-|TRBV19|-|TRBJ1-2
TGTGCCAGCCGATTGGGGGGGTTGGCGCAGTATGGCTACACCTTC
CASRLGGLAQYGYTF
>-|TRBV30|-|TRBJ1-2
TGTGCCTGGAGTGTACCCGGCTATGGCTACACCTTC
CAWSVPGYGYTF
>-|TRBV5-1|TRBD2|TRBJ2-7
TGCGCCAGCAGCTTGGATAGGGAGGGAAGCGAGCAGTACTTC
CASSLDREGSEQYF
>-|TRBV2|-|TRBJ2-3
TGTGCCACCCCTAAGGGCCAAGATACGCAGTATTTT
CATPKGQDTQYF
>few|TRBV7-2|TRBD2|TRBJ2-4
TGTGCCAGCAGCTTAGGGACTAGCGGGAGGGCCTCAAACATTCAGTACTTC
CASSLGTSGRASNIQYF
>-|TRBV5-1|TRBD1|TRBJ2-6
TGCGCCAGCAGCTTAGGGCAGGGGGCCTCTGGGGCCAACGTCCTGACTTTC
CASSLGQGASGANVLTF
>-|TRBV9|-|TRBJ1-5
TGTGCCAGCAGCATGAACAGCGGAAATCAGCCCCAGCATTTT
CASSMNSGNQPQHF
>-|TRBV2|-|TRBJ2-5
TGTGCCAGCAGTGAATCCCAAGAGACCCAGTACTTC
CASSESQETQYF
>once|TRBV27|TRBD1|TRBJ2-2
TGTGCCAGCAGCACCTACAGGGGGCTCTCCGGGGAGCTGTTTTTT
CASSTYRGLSGELFF
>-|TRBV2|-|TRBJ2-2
TGTGCCAGCCGTGAGGCGACTGTCATAACCGGGGAGCTGTTTTTT
CASREATVITGELFF
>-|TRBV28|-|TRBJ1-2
TGTGCCAGCAGGGGGTATGGCTACACCTTC
CASRGYGYTF
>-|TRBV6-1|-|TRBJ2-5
TGTGCCAGCAGTGAAGCACCGCGAGGGGGGACCCAGTACTTC
CASSEAPRGGTQYF
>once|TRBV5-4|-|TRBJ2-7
TGTGCCAGCAGGGGGTTTTCCGAGTACGAGCAGTACTTC
CASRGFSEYEQYF
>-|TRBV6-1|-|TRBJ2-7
TGTGCCACCAACCGCGCGGTTTCGAATCCCTACGAGCAGTACTTC
CATNRAVSNPYEQYF
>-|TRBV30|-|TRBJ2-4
TGTGCCTGGAGCCTCGCCAAAAACATTCAGTACTTC
CAWSLAKNIQYF
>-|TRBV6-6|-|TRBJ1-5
TGTGCCAGCGGCAGGGGCGGCCAGCCCCAGCATTTT
CASGRGGQPQHF
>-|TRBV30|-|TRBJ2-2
TGTGCCTGGAGAATTGGTCGTCGGACTAACCCCGGGGAGCTGTTTTTT
CAWRIGRRTNPGELFF
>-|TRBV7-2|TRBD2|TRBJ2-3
TGTGCCAGCAGCTCCGGTAGCGGGGGGGCGGCAGATACGCAGTATTTT
CASSSGSGGAADTQYF
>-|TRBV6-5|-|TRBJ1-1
TGTGCCAGCAATAGTCACGACCCACCACAGGAAGCTTTCTTT
CASNSHDPPQEAFF
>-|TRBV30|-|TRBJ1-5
TGTGCCTGGAGTATGACAGGTAATCAGCCCCAGCATTTT
CAWSMTGNQPQHF
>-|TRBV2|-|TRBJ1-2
TGTGCCAGCAGTGAACCGACAAGAAATGGCTACACCTTC
CASSEPTRNGYTF
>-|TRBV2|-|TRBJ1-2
TGTGCCGCAGAGGGCCACGGAAGCTATGGCTACACCTTC
CAAEGHGSYGYTF
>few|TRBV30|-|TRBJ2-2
TGTGCCTGGAGTGTACGGTTGACAACGGGCGGGGAGCTGTTTTTT
CAWSVRLTTGGELFF
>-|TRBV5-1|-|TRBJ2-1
TGCGCCAGCAGCTGGACAGAATACAATGAGCAGTTCTTC
CASSWTEYNEQFF
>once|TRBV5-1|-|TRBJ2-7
TGCGCCAGCAGCTTGGTTGGCGGGGAAGGCTACGAGCAGTACTTC
CASSLVGGEGYEQYF
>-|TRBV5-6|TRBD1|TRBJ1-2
TGTGCCAGCAGTGACAGGGGGCTAGGCTACACCTTC
CASSDRGLGYTF
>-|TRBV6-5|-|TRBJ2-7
TGTGCCAGCAGTTACTCTGGACAGACCTACGAGCAGTACTTC
CASSYSGQTYEQYF
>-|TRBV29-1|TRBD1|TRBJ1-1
TGCAGCGCCAGTCCCGGGACAGGGTTAAACACTGAAGCTTTCTTT
CSASPGTGLNTEAFF
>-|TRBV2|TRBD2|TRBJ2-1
TGTGCCAGCAGTGAGCGGGAGTTAGGCTACAATGAGCAGTTCTTC
CASSERELGYNEQFF
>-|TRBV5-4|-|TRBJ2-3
TGTGCCAGCAGCCTAGGACCCAGCACAGATACGCAGTATTTT
CASSLGPSTDTQYF
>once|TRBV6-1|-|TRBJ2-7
TGTGCCAGCAGAAGAGACAGAGAAACAGTCTACGAGCAGTACTTC
CASRRDRETVYEQYF
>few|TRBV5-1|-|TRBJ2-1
TGCGCCAGCAGCTTGGCCCAGGGCTACAATGAGCAGTTCTTC
CASSLAQGYNEQFF
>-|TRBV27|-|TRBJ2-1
TGTGCCAGCAGTCGTACGGGTCGACGAGTTAACAATGAGCAGTTCTTC
CASSRTGRRVNNEQFF
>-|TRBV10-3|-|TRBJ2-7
TGTGCCGCCTCTATCTCCTACGAGCAGTACTTC
CAASISYEQYF
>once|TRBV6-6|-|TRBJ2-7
TGTGCCAGCTCGACATCCGGCGGTTCGTCCTACGAGCAGTACTTC
CASSTSGGSSYEQYF
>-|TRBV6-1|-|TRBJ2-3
TGTGCCAGCAGTGAAACCCGGACACCCACAGATACGCAGTATTTT
CASSETRTPTDTQYF
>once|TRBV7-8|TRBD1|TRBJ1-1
TGTGCCAGCAGCTTAGCGAGGTGGAGGGGGCTTAACACTGAAGCTTTCTTT
CASSLARWRGLNTEAFF
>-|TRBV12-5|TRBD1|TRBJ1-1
TGTGCTAGTGATATTATACAGGGGTGGGGGAACACTGAAGCTTTCTTT
CASDIIQGWGNTEAFF
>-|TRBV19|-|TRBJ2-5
TGTGCCAGTAGTATGGCAGGTCTCCAAGAGACCCAGTACTTC
CASSMAGLQETQYF
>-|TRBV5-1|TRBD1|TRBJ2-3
TGCGCCAGCAGCTTTGGACAGGGAAGCACAGATACGCAGTATTTT
CASSFGQGSTDTQYF
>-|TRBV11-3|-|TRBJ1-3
TGTGCCAGCAGCTTAGATACTTGGGACACCATATATTTT
CASSLDTWDTIYF
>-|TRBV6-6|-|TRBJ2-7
TGTGCCAGCAGTTACTTCCAGGGTGGATCCTACGAGCAGTACTTC
CASSYFQGGSYEQYF
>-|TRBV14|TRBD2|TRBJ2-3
TGTGCCAGCAGCCAAGGCGGGACTAGCGCAGGTCGGGCGCAGTATTTT
CASSQGGTSAGRAQYF
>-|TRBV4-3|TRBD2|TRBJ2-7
TGCGCCAGCAGCCGAGAGCGGGAGCTAATATACGAGCAGTACTTC
CASSRERELIYEQYF
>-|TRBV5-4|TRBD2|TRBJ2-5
TGTGCCAGCAGCTTGGAGCTAGCGGGACAAGAGACCCAGTACTTC
CASSLELAGQETQYF